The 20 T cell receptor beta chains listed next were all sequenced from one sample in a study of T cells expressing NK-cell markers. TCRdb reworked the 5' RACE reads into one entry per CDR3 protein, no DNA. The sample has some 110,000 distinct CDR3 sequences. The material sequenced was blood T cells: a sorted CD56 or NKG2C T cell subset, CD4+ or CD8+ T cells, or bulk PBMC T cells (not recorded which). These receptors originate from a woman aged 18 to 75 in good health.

The CDR3 spells CASSQGPGTGAYEQYF. V is TRBV3-1 and J is TRBJ2-7; TCRdb names TRBD1, which stays unverified in the absence of DNA. CDR3 size: 16 residues. Germline CDR1 and CDR2: LGHDT and YNNKEL (reference sequence).

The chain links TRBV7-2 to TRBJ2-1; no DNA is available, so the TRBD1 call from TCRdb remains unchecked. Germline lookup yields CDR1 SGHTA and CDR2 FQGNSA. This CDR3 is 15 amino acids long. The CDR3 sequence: CASTLTGDSYNEQFF.

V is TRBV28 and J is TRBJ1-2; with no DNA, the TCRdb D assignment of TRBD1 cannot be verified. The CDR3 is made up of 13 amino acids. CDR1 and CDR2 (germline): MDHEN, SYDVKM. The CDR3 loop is CATELSGGEGYTF.

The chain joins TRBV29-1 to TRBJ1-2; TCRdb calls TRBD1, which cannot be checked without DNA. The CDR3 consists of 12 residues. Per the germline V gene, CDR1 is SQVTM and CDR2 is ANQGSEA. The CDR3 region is CSADRGIAGYTF.

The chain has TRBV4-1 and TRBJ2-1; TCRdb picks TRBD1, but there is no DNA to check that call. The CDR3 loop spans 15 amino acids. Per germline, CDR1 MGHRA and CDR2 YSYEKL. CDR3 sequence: CASSQAQGSYNEQFF.

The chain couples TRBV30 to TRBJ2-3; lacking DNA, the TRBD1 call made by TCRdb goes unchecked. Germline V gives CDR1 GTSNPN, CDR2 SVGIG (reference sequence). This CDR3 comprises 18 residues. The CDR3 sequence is CAWGLGTGGITSTDTQYF.

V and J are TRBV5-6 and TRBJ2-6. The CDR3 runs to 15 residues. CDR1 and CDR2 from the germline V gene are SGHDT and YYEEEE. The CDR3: CASSLSISGANVLTF.

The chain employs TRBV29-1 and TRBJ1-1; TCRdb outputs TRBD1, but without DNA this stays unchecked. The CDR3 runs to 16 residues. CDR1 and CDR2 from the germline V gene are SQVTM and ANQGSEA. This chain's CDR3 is CSVDPGSGQVNTEAFF.

The CDR3 spells CSVSTSGGYTGELFF. The chain employs TRBV29-1 and TRBJ2-2; TCRdb's D call, TRBD2, is unchecked because there is no DNA. The CDR3 sequence is 15 residues long. In germline, CDR1 is SQVTM, CDR2 ANQGSEA.

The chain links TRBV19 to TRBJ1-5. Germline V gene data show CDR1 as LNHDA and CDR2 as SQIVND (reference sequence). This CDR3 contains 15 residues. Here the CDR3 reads CASSMVLGRDQPQHF.

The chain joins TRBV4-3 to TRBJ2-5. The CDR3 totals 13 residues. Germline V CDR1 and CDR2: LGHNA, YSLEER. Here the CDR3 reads CASAAYTQETQYF.

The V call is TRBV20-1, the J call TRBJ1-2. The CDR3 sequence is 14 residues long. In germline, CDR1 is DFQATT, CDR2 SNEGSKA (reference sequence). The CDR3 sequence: CSAREGHPGVGYTF.

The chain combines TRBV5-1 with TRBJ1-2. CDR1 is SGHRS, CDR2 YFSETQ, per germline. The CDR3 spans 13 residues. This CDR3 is CASSPLSGYGYTF.

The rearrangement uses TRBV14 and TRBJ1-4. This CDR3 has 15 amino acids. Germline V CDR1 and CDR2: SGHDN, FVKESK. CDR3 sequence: CASSQDLPTNEKLFF. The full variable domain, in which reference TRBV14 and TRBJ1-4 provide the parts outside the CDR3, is EAGVTQFPSHSVIEKGQTVTLRCDPISGHDNLYWYRRVMGKEIKFLLHFVKESKQDESGMPNNRFLAERTGGTYSTLKVQPAELEDSGVYFCASSQDLPTNEKLFFGSGTQLSVL.

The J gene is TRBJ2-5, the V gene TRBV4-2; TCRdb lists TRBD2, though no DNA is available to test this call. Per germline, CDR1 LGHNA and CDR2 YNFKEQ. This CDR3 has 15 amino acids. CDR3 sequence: CASSVDPPVRETQYF.

CDR3 protein: CSVGTSSVDTQYF. The genes are TRBV29-1 and TRBJ2-3; TCRdb outputs TRBD2, but without DNA this stays unchecked. This CDR3 contains 13 residues. CDR1 SQVTM and CDR2 ANQGSEA come from the germline V gene.

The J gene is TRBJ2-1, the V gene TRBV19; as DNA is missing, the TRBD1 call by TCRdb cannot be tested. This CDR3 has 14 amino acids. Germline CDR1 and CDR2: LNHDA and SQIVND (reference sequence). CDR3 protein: CASSSRDRADEQFF.

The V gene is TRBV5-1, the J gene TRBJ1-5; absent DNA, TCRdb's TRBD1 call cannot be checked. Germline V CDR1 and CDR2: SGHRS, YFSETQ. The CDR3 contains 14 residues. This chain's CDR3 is CASNRDGNNQPQHF. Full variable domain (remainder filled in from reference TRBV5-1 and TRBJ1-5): KAGVTQTPRYLIKTRGQQVTLSCSPISGHRSVSWYQQTPGQGLQFLFEYFSETQRNKGNFPGRFSGRQFSNSRSEMNVSTLELGDSALYLCASNRDGNNQPQHFGDGTRLSIL.

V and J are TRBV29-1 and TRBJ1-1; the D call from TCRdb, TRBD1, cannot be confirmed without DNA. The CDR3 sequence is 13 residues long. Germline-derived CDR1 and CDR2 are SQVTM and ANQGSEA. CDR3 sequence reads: CSGRDSLNTEAFF.

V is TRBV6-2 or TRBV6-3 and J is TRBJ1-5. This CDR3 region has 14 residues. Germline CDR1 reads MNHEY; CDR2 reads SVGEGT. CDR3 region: CASSYEWANQPQHF.